The 31 T cell receptor beta chains presented below share a single source sample, sequenced in a study of long-term antiretroviral therapy in people with HIV. The assay used was immunoSEQ (version v3.0), run at survey level. Clones were sequenced by immunoSEQ multiplex PCR, and TCRdb holds only the in-frame ones, with some missing. Here the sample spans approximately 17,000 clones, roughly nine tenths being singletons. The sample was unsorted PBMCs, taken 0.6 years after starting antiretroviral therapy. Receptors were obtained from a woman aged 40 to 50 with HIV.

The V and J genes are TRBV7-9 and TRBJ2-3; no reliable D call. The V end lost 4 bases, the J end lost 2 bases, and 10 bases lay between the germline ends. CDR1 is SEHNR, CDR2 FQNEAQ, per germline (reference sequence). The CDR3 runs to 14 residues. The CDR3 loop is CASSSIRPTDTQYF. CDR3 in DNA: TGTGCCAGCAGCTCGATAAGGCCCACAGATACGCAGTATTTT.

The chain joins TRBV9 to TRBJ1-2; D is ambiguous. CDR3 size: 14 residues. Germline V lookup: CDR1 SGDLS, CDR2 YYNGEE. V shed 0 bases and J shed 4 bases, with 10 bases lying between them. The CDR3 loop reads CASSVGGRSYGYTF. In DNA form, the CDR3 reads TGTGCCAGCAGCGTAGGTGGTAGGTCCTATGGCTACACCTTC. The full variable domain, in which reference TRBV9 and TRBJ1-2 provide the parts outside the CDR3, is DSGVTQTPKHLITATGQRVTLRCSPRSGDLSVYWYQQSLDQGLQFLIQYYNGEERAKGNILERFSAQQFPDLHSELNLSSLELGDSALYFCASSVGGRSYGYTFGSGTRLTVV.

CDR3 amino acids: CASSLAETGTEAFF. CDR3 bases: TGTGCCAGCAGCTTGGCCGAGACAGGGACTGAAGCTTTCTTT. This rearrangement joins TRBV5-5 to TRBJ1-1; 7 bases match TRBD1. The CDR3 extends over 14 amino acids. With V trimmed by 0 bases and J by 5 bases, 4 bases remained unmatched. CDR1 and CDR2 (germline): SGHKS, YYEKEE (reference sequence).

This chain links TRBV7-2 with TRBJ2-7; D gene uncertain. Trimming took 2 bases from V and 3 from J, leaving 2 bases between them. Germline CDR1 and CDR2: SGHTA and FQGNSA. This CDR3 comprises 11 residues. The CDR3 loop reads CASSLYYEQYF. Here the CDR3 DNA reads TGTGCCAGCAGCTTATACTACGAGCAGTACTTC.

The CDR3 here is CASSPGGRGRSARRVGNTIYF. CDR3 nucleotides: TGTGCCAGCAGCCCAGGGGGTCGGGGGCGTTCGGCGCGGCGAGTCGGAAACACCATATATTTT. The chain carries TRBV9 and TRBJ1-3, with 7 bases lining up with TRBD1. The CDR3 is made up of 21 amino acids. Per the germline V gene, CDR1 is SGDLS and CDR2 is YYNGEE. V lost 4 bases and J lost 4; bases outside the gene matches: 26.

This rearrangement joins TRBV11-2 to TRBJ1-1; TRBD1 might be the D (6 bases). The germline CDR1 and CDR2 sequences are SGHAT and FQNNGV. This CDR3 has 15 amino acids. V gave up 1 base and J gave up 6 bases, with 15 bases separating them. This CDR3 is CASSLVGGGFAEAFF. In nucleotides, the CDR3 is TGTGCCAGCAGCTTAGTAGGGGGTGGATTCGCTGAAGCTTTCTTT.

Worth noting for this clone: The sample has other DNA sequences that encode this CDR3 too. This chain links TRBV5-4 with TRBJ2-7; possibly TRBD2 for D (8 bases). Trimming removed 7 bases at V and 0 bases at J, with 14 bases between. Germline V gene sequence: CDR1 SGHNT, CDR2 YYREEE (reference sequence). The CDR3 consists of 14 residues. For the CDR3, the DNA is TGTGCCAGCTCAGGGGGGACTAGCTCCTACGAGCAGTACTTC. Translating it yields CASSGGTSSYEQYF.

The rearrangement links TRBV7-2 to TRBJ1-4; tentative D call: TRBD1 (5 bases). The CDR3 is 15 residues long. Germline CDR1 is SGHTA and CDR2 is FQGNSA. The V gene lost 5 bases and the J gene lost 4 bases, with 14 bases spanning the gap. The CDR3 reads CASSVGVRGNEKLFF. CDR3 coding DNA: TGTGCCAGCAGCGTAGGCGTGAGGGGTAATGAAAAACTGTTTTTT. Full variable domain (rest looked up from reference TRBV7-2 and TRBJ1-4): GAGVSQSPSNKVTEKGKDVELRCDPISGHTALYWYRQSLGQGLEFLIYFQGNSAPDKSGLPSDRFSAERTGGSVSTLTIQRTQQEDSAVYLCASSVGVRGNEKLFFGSGTQLSVL.

V and J are TRBV1 and TRBJ1-3. TRBV1 constitutes a pseudogene. CDR3 length: 18 amino acids. In DNA form, the CDR3 reads TGCACCAGCAGCCAAGGACCGGAGGGCCGAACCTCTGGAAACACCATATATTTT. Translated, it gives CTSSQGPEGRTSGNTIYF.

The chain carries TRBV6-1 and TRBJ1-5; D may be TRBD1 (5 bases). The ends were cut back, 1 base at V and 2 bases at J, with 9 bases in the middle. Looked up from germline, CDR1 is MNHNS and CDR2 is SASEGT. This CDR3 contains 15 residues. The CDR3 bases are TGTGCCAGCAGTGAAGGTGGCAGGGGCAATCAGCCCCAGCATTTT. Its protein product is CASSEGGRGNQPQHF.

This sequence joins TRBV12-5 and TRBJ2-3; a possible D gene is TRBD1 (6 bases). Per the germline V gene, CDR1 is LGHNT and CDR2 is FRNRAP. This CDR3 has 19 amino acids. Trimming pared 0 bases from V and 3 bases from J, leaving 22 bases between. The CDR3 loop reads CASGLVVVVRGIGTDTQYF. CDR3 nucleotide sequence: TGTGCTAGTGGTTTGGTAGTAGTAGTAAGGGGGATAGGAACAGATACGCAGTATTTT.

The chain employs TRBV2 and TRBJ1-1; D perhaps matches TRBD1 (6 bases). This CDR3 has 14 residues. Trimming took 2 bases from V and 1 from J, leaving 8 bases between them. Germline V lookup: CDR1 SNHLY, CDR2 FYNNEI. The CDR3 spells CASSEWGQNTEAFF. DNA of the CDR3: TGTGCCAGCAGTGAATGGGGACAGAACACTGAAGCTTTCTTT. The variable domain in full, with the rest retrieved from reference TRBV2 and TRBJ1-1, is EPEVTQTPSHQVTQMGQEVILRCVPISNHLYFYWYRQILGQKVEFLVSFYNNEISEKSEIFDDQFSVERPDGSNFTLKIRSTKLEDSAMYFCASSEWGQNTEAFFGQGTRLTVV.

This chain links TRBV10-3 with TRBJ1-2; D perhaps matches TRBD1 (6 bases). Per germline, CDR1 ENHRY and CDR2 SYGVKD. With 10 bases removed from V and 3 bases from J, the gap between germline ends came to 15 bases. CDR3 length: 13 residues. In DNA form, the CDR3 reads TGTGCCACCAATGGACAGCAGGACTATGGCTACACCTTC. This sequence encodes CATNGQQDYGYTF.

The rearrangement uses TRBV7-6 and TRBJ2-7; 10 nucleotides match TRBD2. The CDR3 length is 15 residues. The V and J ends lost 5 bases and 5 bases, in that order; junction bases with no gene match: 9. Germline values: CDR1 SGHVS, CDR2 FNYEAQ. The CDR3 DNA is TGTGCCAGCAGCATACTAGCGGGGACCTTGCACGAGCAGTACTTC. Encoded protein: CASSILAGTLHEQYF.

The chain employs TRBV30 and TRBJ2-7; D gene uncertain. Trimming took 2 bases from V and 0 from J, leaving 11 bases between them. The CDR3 contains 14 residues. Germline V lookup: CDR1 GTSNPN, CDR2 SVGIG (reference sequence). In DNA, the CDR3 is TGTGCCTGGAGTCGGAAACAGCGCTCCTACGAGCAGTACTTC. Protein product: CAWSRKQRSYEQYF.

This clone appeared once. This chain links TRBV30 with TRBJ1-6, with D unresolved. The CDR3 runs to 14 residues. The V gene lost 2 bases and the J gene lost 7 bases, with 12 bases spanning the gap. In germline, CDR1 is GTSNPN, CDR2 SVGIG (reference sequence). The CDR3 here is CAWSLGWGNSPLHF. The CDR3 DNA reads as TGTGCCTGGAGTTTAGGGTGGGGAAATTCACCCCTCCACTTT.

The chain links TRBV7-9 to TRBJ2-7, with a possible D match to TRBD2 (7 bases). CDR3 length equals 15 residues. The germline V gene has CDR1 SEHNR and CDR2 FQNEAQ (reference sequence). Trimming left V 2 bases short and J 1 base short, with 12 bases between. Here the CDR3 reads CASSLKGGVSYEQYF. The CDR3 DNA is TGTGCCAGCAGCTTAAAGGGGGGGGTTTCCTACGAGCAGTACTTC.

CDR3 protein: CASSWLAGFNTGELFF. DNA for the CDR3: TGTGCCAGCAGCTGGCTAGCGGGGTTTAACACCGGGGAGCTGTTTTTT. V usage is TRBV7-2 and J usage is TRBJ2-2; TRBD2 agrees at 9 bases. CDR3 length: 16 amino acids. The germline V gene encodes CDR1 SGHTA and CDR2 FQGNSA. With 4 bases clipped from V and 2 bases from J, the junction kept 5 bases outside the gene matches.

The chain has TRBV4-1 and TRBJ1-6; TRBD1 aligns across 7 bases. The CDR3 sequence is 16 residues long. Germline CDR1 MGHRA, CDR2 YSYEKL. Trimming cost V 5 bases and J 6 bases; bases outside gene matches: 10. The CDR3 nucleotides read TGCGCCAGCAGCAAGACAGGGCCTGGGGTTAATTCACCCCTCCACTTT. Its protein is CASSKTGPGVNSPLHF.

The chain couples TRBV5-4 to TRBJ2-5; D perhaps matches TRBD1 (6 bases). V was shortened by 4 bases and J by 4 bases, with 8 bases between the two germline ends. Germline values: CDR1 SGHNT, CDR2 YYREEE (reference sequence). CDR3 length: 12 amino acids. The CDR3 region is CASSNRVETQYF. CDR3 DNA: TGTGCCAGCAGCAACAGGGTAGAGACCCAGTACTTC.

The chain has TRBV6-1 and TRBJ1-1, with D tentatively TRBD1 (5 bases). The V end was cut by 7 bases, the J end by 9 bases, with 12 bases between. Germline CDR1 and CDR2: MNHNS and SASEGT. This CDR3 contains 11 residues. The CDR3 region is CASIQAAKAFF. DNA for the CDR3: TGTGCCAGCATACAGGCAGCCAAAGCTTTCTTT.

V and J are TRBV5-6 and TRBJ1-2; 10 bases agree with TRBD1. Trimming cost V 3 bases and J 2 bases; bases outside gene matches: 7. Germline V gene data show CDR1 as SGHDT and CDR2 as YYEEEE. The CDR3 has 16 amino acids. The CDR3 protein is CASSYRRTGGNYGYTF. Written as DNA, the CDR3 is TGTGCCAGCAGCTACAGACGGACAGGGGGAAACTATGGCTACACCTTC.

The CDR3 loop reads CASSTRETQYF. In nucleotides, the CDR3 is TGTGCCAGCAGCACCAGAGAGACCCAGTACTTC. V is TRBV5-6 and J is TRBJ2-5; D remains ambiguous. V lost 4 bases and J lost 4, with 5 bases in between. CDR1 SGHDT and CDR2 YYEEEE come from the germline V gene. CDR3 size: 11 residues.

A single count supports this clone. J is TRBJ1-6 and V is TRBV6-6; 7 bases align to TRBD1. V was clipped by 5 bases and J by 7 bases; unmatched bases: 5. Germline V gene data show CDR1 as MNHNY and CDR2 as SVGAGI (reference sequence). This CDR3 has 14 amino acids. The CDR3 bases are TGTGCCAGCAGTACCCAGGGGGACAATTCACCCCTCCACTTT. This codes for CASSTQGDNSPLHF.

The V gene is TRBV2, the J gene TRBJ1-5; D unclear. In germline, CDR1 is SNHLY, CDR2 FYNNEI. This CDR3 comprises 12 residues. Between the trimmed V and J ends, which lost 6 bases and 7 bases, there was a span of 10 bases. The CDR3 sequence: CASSQREQPQHF. In nucleotides, the CDR3 is TGTGCCAGCAGCCAAAGAGAACAGCCCCAGCATTTT.

The genes are TRBV2 and TRBJ2-1; TRBD1 matches 8 bases. In germline, CDR1 is SNHLY, CDR2 FYNNEI. The J segment lost 9 bases and the V segment lost 6 bases, leaving 10 bases of the junction unmatched. This CDR3 is 14 amino acids long. This CDR3 is CASSQDRGYGEQFF. The CDR3, as DNA: TGTGCCAGCAGCCAAGACAGGGGATACGGTGAGCAGTTCTTC.

The chain links TRBV18 to TRBJ1-4; D gene uncertain. Germline loops: CDR1 KGHSH, CDR2 LQKENI. The CDR3 runs to 15 residues. The V and J ends lost 4 bases and 0 bases respectively, with 9 bases between them. CDR3 sequence reads: CASSLTEATNEKLFF. The CDR3 DNA follows: TGTGCCAGCTCACTAACAGAGGCAACTAATGAAAAACTGTTTTTT. Full variable domain (remainder filled in from reference TRBV18 and TRBJ1-4): NAGVMQNPRHLVRRRGQEARLRCSPMKGHSHVYWYRQLPEEGLKFMVYLQKENIIDESGMPKERFSAEFPKEGPSILRIQQVVRGDSAAYFCASSLTEATNEKLFFGSGTQLSVL.

The chain couples TRBV7-3 to TRBJ2-7, with D perhaps TRBD1 (6 bases). This CDR3 comprises 15 residues. Germline V gives CDR1 SGHTA, CDR2 FQGTGA. Between the trimmed V and J ends, which lost 5 bases and 4 bases, there was a span of 18 bases. CDR3 amino acids: CASSPHLQGKYEQYF. The CDR3 bases are TGTGCCAGCAGCCCCCATCTACAGGGTAAATACGAGCAGTACTTC.

This clone has a single count. The chain couples TRBV7-9 to TRBJ1-1; D remains unclear. CDR1 and CDR2 (germline): SEHNR, FQNEAQ (reference sequence). V was cut by 1 base and J by 5 bases, with 11 bases left in between. CDR3 length equals 14 residues. The CDR3 DNA reads as TGTGCCAGCAGCTTAGAAGGTCCCGGTACTGAAGCTTTCTTT. Translated, it gives CASSLEGPGTEAFF.

The chain employs TRBV29-1 and TRBJ2-3, with 10 bases aligning to TRBD1. There are 15 residues in the CDR3. The germline V gene has CDR1 SQVTM and CDR2 ANQGSEA. The J segment lost 4 bases and the V segment lost 2 bases, leaving 6 bases of the junction unmatched. CDR3 sequence reads: CSVEPGTGVPDTQYF. CDR3 nucleotides: TGCAGCGTTGAACCCGGGACAGGGGTCCCAGATACGCAGTATTTT.

V usage is TRBV21-1 and J usage is TRBJ1-5; TRBD1, the table's D call, lacks a check against the DNA. TRBV21-1 is recorded as a pseudogene. The CDR3 has 17 residues. The CDR3 coding sequence is TGTGCCAGCAGCCCCCGGAAGGGGCCCGGAGCTAATCAGCCCCAGCATTTT. Protein sequence: CASSPRKGPGANQPQHF.